The rows below give T cell receptor beta chains drawn from one sample of a study of T cell responses to AZD1222 COVID-19 vaccine. The table came from immunoSEQ multiplex PCR; TCRdb's copy has only in-frame clones and leaves some out. The sample lists roughly 150,000 clones; more than 85% were seen once. The starting material was peripheral blood, obtained 28 days after the second AZD1222 dose. The receptors come from an adult who received the AZD1222 COVID-19 vaccine. Both conserved end residues are part of each CDR3. Each record gives: J gene, D gene, V gene, clone size, CDR3 protein, CDR3 DNA. A D gene is named only where the DNA matches it firmly. The size entry is marked missing in some rows and otherwise reads once, few, many or a size class.

>TRBJ2-2|-|TRBV5-5|-
CASSLRATGELFF
TGTGCCAGCAGCTTGCGGGCAACCGGGGAGCTGTTTTTT
>TRBJ1-1|TRBD1|TRBV3-1/TRBV3-2|-
CASSRSQTGSRGAFF
TGTGCCAGCAGCCGCTCCCAGACAGGGAGTAGGGGAGCTTTCTTT
>TRBJ1-3|-|TRBV19|once
CASTATGNGNTIYF
TGTGCCAGTACTGCCACAGGGAACGGAAACACCATATATTTT
>TRBJ2-1|-|TRBV11-3|-
CASSLGTLGNEQFF
TGTGCCAGCAGCTTAGGTACTTTGGGCAATGAGCAGTTCTTC
>TRBJ2-2|-|TRBV3-1/TRBV3-2|-
CASSFSGGKAGELFF
TGTGCCAGCAGCTTCTCCGGGGGTAAAGCCGGGGAGCTGTTTTTT
>TRBJ1-2|TRBD1|TRBV9|-
CASSVVLQGENGYTF
TGTGCCAGCAGCGTAGTACTCCAGGGGGAGAATGGCTACACCTTC
>TRBJ2-1|-|TRBV9|-
CASSVTDRSYNEQFF
TGTGCCAGCAGCGTGACGGACAGATCCTACAATGAGCAGTTCTTC
>TRBJ1-2|-|TRBV7-2|-
CASSLEYNLGYTF
TGTGCCAGCAGCTTAGAGTACAATTTAGGCTACACCTTC
>TRBJ2-2|TRBD2|TRBV4-2|-
CASSQLAGGPNTGELFF
TGTGCCAGCAGCCAACTAGCGGGAGGACCGAACACCGGGGAGCTGTTTTTT
>TRBJ2-5|TRBD2|TRBV7-2|-
CASSLSISGIRETQYF
TGTGCCAGCAGCTTAAGTATTAGCGGGATCCGAGAGACCCAGTACTTC
>TRBJ2-7|-|TRBV5-6|once
CASSLWSVGVGEQYF
TGTGCCAGCAGCTTATGGTCCGTCGGTGTAGGCGAGCAGTACTTC
>TRBJ2-7|-|TRBV7-8|-
CASSLPGIRTVTEQYF
TGTGCCAGCAGCTTACCGGGGATTCGGACAGTAACCGAGCAGTACTTC
>TRBJ2-1|-|TRBV7-6|-
CASSYGGQINNEQFF
TGTGCCAGCTCCTACGGGGGGCAGATTAACAATGAGCAGTTCTTC
>TRBJ1-1|-|TRBV27|few
CASSLIAGEAFF
TGTGCCAGCAGTTTAATAGCTGGGGAAGCTTTCTTT
>TRBJ1-5|-|TRBV6-4|-
CASFSNQPQHF
TGTGCCAGCTTCAGCAATCAGCCCCAGCATTTT
>TRBJ1-3|-|TRBV7-8|-
CASSTRGGRVRDTIYF
TGTGCCAGCAGCACCAGAGGGGGACGAGTAAGGGACACCATATATTTT
>TRBJ2-3|-|TRBV2|-
CASSERGRTDTQYF
TGTGCCAGCAGTGAACGAGGGAGGACAGATACGCAGTATTTT
>TRBJ1-1|-|TRBV23-1|once
CASSQSDTREAFF
TGCGCCAGCAGTCAATCGGACACCCGAGAAGCTTTCTTT
>TRBJ2-7|TRBD2|TRBV5-1|-
CASSLGALAGGYYEQYF
TGCGCCAGCAGCTTGGGTGCCTTAGCGGGAGGATACTACGAGCAGTACTTC
>TRBJ1-2|-|TRBV9|-
CASSVAPDIYGYTF
TGTGCCAGCAGCGTAGCCCCGGACATCTATGGCTACACCTTC
>TRBJ1-5|-|TRBV7-2|-
CASSLARQGPGTSWPQHF
TGTGCCAGCAGCTTAGCGCGTCAGGGGCCGGGGACAAGTTGGCCCCAGCATTTT
>TRBJ2-5|TRBD2|TRBV5-1|-
CASSLTSGGADETQYF
TGCGCCAGCAGCTTGACTAGCGGGGGGGCCGATGAGACCCAGTACTTC
>TRBJ1-4|-|TRBV4-2|-
CASSPGVGNEKLFF
TGTGCCAGCAGCCCAGGGGTTGGTAATGAAAAACTGTTTTTT
>TRBJ1-4|-|TRBV19|-
CASSPYATNEKLFF
TGTGCCAGTAGCCCGTATGCAACTAATGAAAAACTGTTTTTT
>TRBJ1-1|TRBD1|TRBV4-1|-
CASSQDRGTGSPEAFF
TGCGCCAGCAGCCAAGATAGGGGGACAGGGAGTCCTGAAGCTTTCTTT
>TRBJ2-4|-|TRBV7-8|-
CASSLTSKNIQYF
TGTGCCAGCAGCTTAACTAGCAAAAACATTCAGTACTTC
>TRBJ2-7|TRBD1|TRBV6-5|-
CASSSRQGSYEQYF
TGTGCCAGCAGTTCCCGACAGGGTTCCTACGAGCAGTACTTC
>TRBJ1-5|-|TRBV19|-
CASQNTNNQPQHF
TGTGCCAGTCAAAACACAAACAATCAGCCCCAGCATTTT
>TRBJ1-5|-|TRBV28|once
CASSLFREAQHF
TGTGCCAGCAGTTTATTCCGGGAAGCCCAGCATTTT
>TRBJ2-2|-|TRBV11-2|-
CASSPGIAATGELFF
TGTGCCAGCAGCCCCGGAATAGCGGCCACCGGGGAGCTGTTTTTT
>TRBJ2-1|TRBD2|TRBV9|-
CASSVEGRGYNEQFF
TGTGCCAGCAGCGTAGAAGGGAGGGGCTACAATGAGCAGTTCTTC
>TRBJ2-1|TRBD1|TRBV29-1|once
CSVDASGTGGPFF
TGCAGCGTTGATGCCTCCGGCACAGGGGGACCGTTCTTC
>TRBJ2-1|TRBD2|TRBV29-1|-
CSVGGLAGILNEQFF
TGCAGCGTTGGGGGACTAGCGGGAATTTTGAATGAGCAGTTCTTC
>TRBJ2-3|TRBD2|TRBV7-9|-
CASSLKTGTSGTFTDTQYF
TGTGCCAGCAGCTTAAAAACCGGGACTAGCGGGACCTTCACAGATACGCAGTATTTT
>TRBJ1-4|-|TRBV9|-
CASSVSYREGEKLFF
TGTGCCAGCAGCGTCTCTTACAGGGAGGGCGAAAAACTGTTTTTT
>TRBJ2-2|TRBD2|TRBV7-2|-
CASSLGLAQGTGELFF
TGTGCCAGCAGCTTAGGACTAGCCCAGGGTACCGGGGAGCTGTTTTTT
>TRBJ2-1|-|TRBV5-1|-
CASSLFALNNEQFF
TGCGCCAGCAGCTTGTTTGCTCTGAACAATGAGCAGTTCTTC
>TRBJ2-5|TRBD2|TRBV5-1|-
CASSLDPGGGETQYF
TGCGCCAGCAGCTTGGACCCCGGGGGGGGAGAGACCCAGTACTTC
>TRBJ2-7|TRBD1|TRBV4-2|-
CASSHAGTGDPYEQYF
TGTGCCAGCAGCCATGCCGGGACAGGGGATCCCTACGAGCAGTACTTC
>TRBJ2-1|-|TRBV27|-
CASSFRASRKDEQFF
TGTGCCAGCAGTTTTCGTGCTAGCAGGAAGGATGAGCAGTTCTTC
>TRBJ1-6|-|TRBV27|-
CASRLYNSPLHF
TGTGCCAGCAGACTCTATAATTCACCCCTCCACTTT
>TRBJ2-5|-|TRBV11-2|-
CASSLELASWETQYF
TGTGCCAGCAGCTTAGAATTAGCTAGCTGGGAGACCCAGTACTTC
>TRBJ2-3|-|TRBV6-5|few
CASSWARTDTQYF
TGTGCCAGCAGTTGGGCCAGGACAGATACGCAGTATTTT
>TRBJ1-1|-|TRBV11-2|-
CASSTMFGAVGTEAFF
TGTGCCAGCAGCACGATGTTTGGGGCGGTGGGCACTGAAGCTTTCTTT
>TRBJ2-7|TRBD2|TRBV27|-
CASNEGLAGGLYEQYF
TGTGCCAGCAACGAGGGGCTAGCGGGAGGACTCTACGAGCAGTACTTC
>TRBJ1-1|TRBD1|TRBV10-1|-
CASNKGQLNTEAFF
TGCGCCAGCAACAAGGGACAGCTCAACACTGAAGCTTTCTTT
>TRBJ1-3|-|TRBV5-1|-
CASSVGTVDSGNTIYF
TGCGCCAGCAGCGTCGGGACGGTAGACTCTGGAAACACCATATATTTT
>TRBJ2-7|-|TRBV6-5|once
CASSYSEELEQYF
TGTGCCAGCAGTTACTCTGAGGAACTGGAGCAGTACTTC
>TRBJ2-1|-|TRBV5-4|-
CASSRRPNNNEQFF
TGTGCCAGCAGTCGACGGCCTAACAACAATGAGCAGTTCTTC
>TRBJ1-1|-|TRBV19|-
CASSIAVLNTEAFF
TGTGCCAGTAGTATTGCAGTCTTGAACACTGAAGCTTTCTTT
>TRBJ2-5|TRBD1|TRBV29-1|-
CSGTTGVETQYF
TGCAGCGGAACTACAGGGGTAGAGACCCAGTACTTC
>TRBJ2-7|-|TRBV11-1|-
CASSLLGTWQYF
TGTGCCAGCAGCTTACTCGGGACTTGGCAGTACTTC
>TRBJ2-2|TRBD1|TRBV7-6|-
CASSLSPGQGAPGELFF
TGTGCCAGCAGCTTATCACCGGGACAGGGGGCGCCCGGGGAGCTGTTTTTT
>TRBJ2-1|-|TRBV9|-
CASSVGIASGFDNEQFF
TGTGCCAGCAGCGTAGGGATTGCCTCGGGATTTGACAATGAGCAGTTCTTC
>TRBJ1-1|-|TRBV9|-
CASGDGGENTEAFF
TGTGCCAGCGGAGATGGGGGGGAAAACACTGAAGCTTTCTTT